This T cell receptor (beta chain) was sequenced in a study of identifying expanded T cells in peripheral blood. The protocol was immunoSEQ multiplex PCR, while the TCRdb copy is restricted to in-frame clones and leaves out a portion. This table has over 65,000 clones, over 85% appearing once. Trimming cost V 1 base and J 0 bases, with 7 bases left between them. The germline V gene encodes CDR1 SGHNT and CDR2 YYREEE (reference sequence). There are 14 residues in the CDR3. The sample was blood. The receptor's source is a person aged 18 to 75 in good health. The V gene is TRBV5-4, the J gene TRBJ1-1; D uncertain. The CDR3 protein is CASSLTSLNTEAFF. CDR3 DNA: TGTGCCAGCAGCTTGACCAGCTTGAACACTGAAGCTTTCTTT.